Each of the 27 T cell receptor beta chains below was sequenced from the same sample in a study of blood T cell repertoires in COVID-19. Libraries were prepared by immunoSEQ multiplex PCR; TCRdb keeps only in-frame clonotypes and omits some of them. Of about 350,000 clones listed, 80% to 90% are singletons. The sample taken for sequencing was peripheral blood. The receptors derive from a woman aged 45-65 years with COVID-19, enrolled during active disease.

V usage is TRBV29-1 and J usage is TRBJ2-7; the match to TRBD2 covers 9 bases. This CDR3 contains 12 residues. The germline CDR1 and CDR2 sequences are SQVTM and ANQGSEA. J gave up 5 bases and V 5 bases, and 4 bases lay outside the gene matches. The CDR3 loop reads CSVKGGGDEQYF. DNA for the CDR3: TGCAGCGTTAAGGGCGGGGGGGACGAGCAGTACTTC.

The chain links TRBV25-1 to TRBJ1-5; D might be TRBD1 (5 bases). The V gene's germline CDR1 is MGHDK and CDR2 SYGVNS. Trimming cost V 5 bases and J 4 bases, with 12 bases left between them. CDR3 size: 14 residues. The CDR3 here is CASSPGAPNQPQHF. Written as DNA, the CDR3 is TGTGCCAGCAGTCCTGGGGCTCCAAATCAGCCCCAGCATTTT.

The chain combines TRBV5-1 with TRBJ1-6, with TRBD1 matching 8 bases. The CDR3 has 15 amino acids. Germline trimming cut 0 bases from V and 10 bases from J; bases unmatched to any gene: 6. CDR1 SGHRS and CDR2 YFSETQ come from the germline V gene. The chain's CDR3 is CASSLEGTGESPLHF. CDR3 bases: TGCGCCAGCAGCTTGGAAGGGACAGGCGAATCACCCCTCCACTTT.

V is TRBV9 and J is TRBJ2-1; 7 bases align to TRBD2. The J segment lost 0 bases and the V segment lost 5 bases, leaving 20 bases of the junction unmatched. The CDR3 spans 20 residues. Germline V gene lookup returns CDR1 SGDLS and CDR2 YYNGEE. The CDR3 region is CASRVLGGSDRLSSYNEQFF. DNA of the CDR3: TGTGCCAGCAGAGTGCTAGGCGGGAGCGATCGATTAAGCTCCTACAATGAGCAGTTCTTC. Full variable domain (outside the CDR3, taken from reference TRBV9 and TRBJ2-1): DSGVTQTPKHLITATGQRVTLRCSPRSGDLSVYWYQQSLDQGLQFLIQYYNGEERAKGNILERFSAQQFPDLHSELNLSSLELGDSALYFCASRVLGGSDRLSSYNEQFFGPGTRLTVL.

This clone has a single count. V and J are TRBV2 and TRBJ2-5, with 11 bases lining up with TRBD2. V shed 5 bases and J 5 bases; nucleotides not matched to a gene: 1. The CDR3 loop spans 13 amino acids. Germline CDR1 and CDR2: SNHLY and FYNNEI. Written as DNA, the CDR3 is TGTGCCAGCAGTTTAGCGGGAGGGGAGACCCAGTACTTC. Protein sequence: CASSLAGGETQYF.

The CDR3 loop reads CASSRTAGSYNEQFF. The DNA of the CDR3 is TGTGCCAGCAGTAGGACAGCCGGGTCCTACAATGAGCAGTTCTTC. The chain couples TRBV6-4 to TRBJ2-1; TRBD1 is a possible D gene (6 bases). Germline V gives CDR1 MRHNA, CDR2 SNTAGT. V shed 5 bases and J shed 1 base, with 12 bases lying between them. The CDR3 is 15 amino acids.

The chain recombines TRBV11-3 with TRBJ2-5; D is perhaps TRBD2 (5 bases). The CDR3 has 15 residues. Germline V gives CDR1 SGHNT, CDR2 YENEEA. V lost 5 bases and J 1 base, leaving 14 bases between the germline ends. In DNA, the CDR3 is TGTGCCAGCAGCAAAACGGGGAGCAGCCAAGAGACCCAGTACTTC. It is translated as CASSKTGSSQETQYF. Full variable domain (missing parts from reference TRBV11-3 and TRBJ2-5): EAGVVQSPRYKIIEKKQPVAFWCNPISGHNTLYWYLQNLGQGPELLIRYENEEAVDDSQLPKDRFSAERLKGVDSTLKIQPAELGDSAVYLCASSKTGSSQETQYFGPGTRLLVL.

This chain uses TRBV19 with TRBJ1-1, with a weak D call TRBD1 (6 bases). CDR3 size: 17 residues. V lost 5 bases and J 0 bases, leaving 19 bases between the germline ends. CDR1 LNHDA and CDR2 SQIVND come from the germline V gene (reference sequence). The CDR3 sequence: CASSQKQGLVMNTEAFF. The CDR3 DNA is TGTGCCAGTAGTCAGAAACAGGGTCTCGTGATGAACACTGAAGCTTTCTTT.

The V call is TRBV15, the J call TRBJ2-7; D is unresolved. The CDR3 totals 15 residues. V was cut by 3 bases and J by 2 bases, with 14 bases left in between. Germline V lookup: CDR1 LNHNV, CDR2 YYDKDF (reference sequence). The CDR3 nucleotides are TGTGCCACCAGCAGCCTATACACAGAGACCTACGAGCAGTACTTC. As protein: CATSSLYTETYEQYF.

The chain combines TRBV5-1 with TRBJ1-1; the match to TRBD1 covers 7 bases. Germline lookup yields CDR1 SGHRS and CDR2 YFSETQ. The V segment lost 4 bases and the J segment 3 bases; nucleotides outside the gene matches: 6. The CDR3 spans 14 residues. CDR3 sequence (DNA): TGCGCCAGCAGCCTTTTGACAGGGTACACTGAAGCTTTCTTT. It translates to CASSLLTGYTEAFF.

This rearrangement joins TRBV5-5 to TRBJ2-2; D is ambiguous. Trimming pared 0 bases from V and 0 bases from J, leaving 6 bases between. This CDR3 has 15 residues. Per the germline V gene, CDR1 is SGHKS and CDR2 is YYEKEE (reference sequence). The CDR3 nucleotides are TGTGCCAGCAGCTTGGGTAGTACGAACACCGGGGAGCTGTTTTTT. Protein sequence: CASSLGSTNTGELFF. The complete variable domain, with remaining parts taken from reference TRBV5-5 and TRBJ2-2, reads DAGVTQSPTHLIKTRGQQVTLRCSPISGHKSVSWYQQVLGQGPQFIFQYYEKEERGRGNFPDRFSARQFPNYSSELNVNALLLGDSALYLCASSLGSTNTGELFFGEGSRLTVL.

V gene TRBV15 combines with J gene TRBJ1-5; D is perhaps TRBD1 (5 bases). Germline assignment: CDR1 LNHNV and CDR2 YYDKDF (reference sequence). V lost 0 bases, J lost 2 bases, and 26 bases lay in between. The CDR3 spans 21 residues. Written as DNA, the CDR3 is TGTGCCACCAGCAGAGATGATCGCAGGGAAGTGTTTTCCTACGGCAATCAGCCCCAGCATTTT. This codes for CATSRDDRREVFSYGNQPQHF.

In DNA, the CDR3 is TGCGCCAGCAGCGTGGTAGCGGGAGCAATCGGGGAGCTGTTTTTT. This encodes CASSVVAGAIGELFF. The chain uses TRBV5-1 and TRBJ2-2; 9 positions match TRBD2. The CDR3 spans 15 residues. Per germline, CDR1 SGHRS and CDR2 YFSETQ. After removal of 4 bases from V and 7 bases from J, the junction contained 8 bases not matched to a gene.

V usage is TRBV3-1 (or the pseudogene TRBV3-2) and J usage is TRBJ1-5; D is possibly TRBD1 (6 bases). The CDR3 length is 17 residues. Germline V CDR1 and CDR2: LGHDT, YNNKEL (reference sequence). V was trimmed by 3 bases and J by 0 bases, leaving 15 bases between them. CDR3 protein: CASSHGTGTYSNQPQHF. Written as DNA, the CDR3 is TGTGCCAGCAGCCATGGAACAGGGACCTATAGCAATCAGCCCCAGCATTTT.

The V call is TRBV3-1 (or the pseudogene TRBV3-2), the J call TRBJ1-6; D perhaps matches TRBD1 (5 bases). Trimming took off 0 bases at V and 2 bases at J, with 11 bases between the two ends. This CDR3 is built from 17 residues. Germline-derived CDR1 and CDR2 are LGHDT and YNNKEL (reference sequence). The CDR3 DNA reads TGTGCCAGCAGCCAAGATTTCCAGGGCACCTATAATTCACCCCTCCACTTT. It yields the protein CASSQDFQGTYNSPLHF.

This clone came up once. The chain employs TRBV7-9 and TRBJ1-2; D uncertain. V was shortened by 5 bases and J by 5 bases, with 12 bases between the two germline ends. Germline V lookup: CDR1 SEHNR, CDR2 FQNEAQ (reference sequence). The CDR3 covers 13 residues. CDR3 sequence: CASSRNREYGYTF. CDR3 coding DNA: TGTGCCAGCAGCCGAAACCGGGAGTATGGCTACACCTTC.

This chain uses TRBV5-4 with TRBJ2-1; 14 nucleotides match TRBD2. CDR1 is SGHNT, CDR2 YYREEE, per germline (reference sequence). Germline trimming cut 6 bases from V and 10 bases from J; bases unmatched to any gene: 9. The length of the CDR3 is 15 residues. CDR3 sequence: CASIPGLAGVREQFF. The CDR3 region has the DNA TGTGCCAGCATCCCGGGACTAGCGGGAGTGCGGGAGCAGTTCTTC.

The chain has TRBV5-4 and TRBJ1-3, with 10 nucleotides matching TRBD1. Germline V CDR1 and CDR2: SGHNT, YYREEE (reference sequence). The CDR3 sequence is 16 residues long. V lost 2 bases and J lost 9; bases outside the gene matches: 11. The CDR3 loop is CASSLAGDRGRPTIYF. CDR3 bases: TGTGCCAGCAGCTTAGCTGGGGACAGGGGACGACCCACCATATATTTT.

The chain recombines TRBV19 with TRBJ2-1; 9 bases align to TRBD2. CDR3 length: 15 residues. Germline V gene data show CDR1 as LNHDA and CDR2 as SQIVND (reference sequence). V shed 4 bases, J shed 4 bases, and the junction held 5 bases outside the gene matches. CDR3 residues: CASSTREGGYNEQFF. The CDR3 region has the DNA TGTGCCAGTAGTACGCGGGAGGGGGGTTACAATGAGCAGTTCTTC. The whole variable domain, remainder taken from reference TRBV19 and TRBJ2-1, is DGGITQSPKYLFRKEGQNVTLSCEQNLNHDAMYWYRQDPGQGLRLIYYSQIVNDFQKGDIAEGYSVSREKKESFPLTVTSAQKNPTAFYLCASSTREGGYNEQFFGPGTRLTVL.

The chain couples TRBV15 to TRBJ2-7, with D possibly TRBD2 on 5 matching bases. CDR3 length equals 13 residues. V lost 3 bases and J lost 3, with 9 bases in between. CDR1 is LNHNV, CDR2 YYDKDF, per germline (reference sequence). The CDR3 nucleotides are TGTGCCACCAGCAGGGACGGGGTCTACGAGCAGTACTTC. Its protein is CATSRDGVYEQYF.

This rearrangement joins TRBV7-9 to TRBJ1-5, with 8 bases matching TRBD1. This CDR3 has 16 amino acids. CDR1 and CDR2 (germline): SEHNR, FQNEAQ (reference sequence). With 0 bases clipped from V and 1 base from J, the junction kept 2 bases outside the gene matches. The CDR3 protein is CASSLATGASNQPQHF. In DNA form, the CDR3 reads TGTGCCAGCAGCTTAGCGACAGGGGCAAGCAATCAGCCCCAGCATTTT.

In DNA form, the CDR3 reads TGTGCCAGTAGTAGGAGATGGGGACAGGACTTCTATGGCTACACCTTC. It encodes CASSRRWGQDFYGYTF. The rearrangement joins TRBV19 to TRBJ1-2; TRBD1 agrees at 8 bases. Germline CDR1 and CDR2: LNHDA and SQIVND (reference sequence). The CDR3 sequence is 16 residues long. After removal of 4 bases from V and 4 bases from J, the junction contained 11 bases not matched to a gene.

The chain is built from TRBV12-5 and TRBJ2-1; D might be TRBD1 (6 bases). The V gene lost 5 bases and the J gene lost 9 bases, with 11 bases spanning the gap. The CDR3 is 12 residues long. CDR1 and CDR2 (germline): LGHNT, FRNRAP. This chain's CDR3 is CASGMWTAEQFF. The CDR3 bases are TGTGCTAGTGGTATGTGGACAGCTGAGCAGTTCTTC. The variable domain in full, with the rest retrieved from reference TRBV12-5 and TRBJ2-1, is DARVTQTPRHKVTEMGQEVTMRCQPILGHNTVFWYRQTMMQGLELLAYFRNRAPLDDSGMPKDRFSAEMPDATLATLKIQPSEPRDSAVYFCASGMWTAEQFFGPGTRLTVL.

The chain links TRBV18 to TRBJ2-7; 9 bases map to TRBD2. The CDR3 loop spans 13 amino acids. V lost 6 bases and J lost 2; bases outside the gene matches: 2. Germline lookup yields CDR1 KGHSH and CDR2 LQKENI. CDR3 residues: CASSLAGTYEQYF. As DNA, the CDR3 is TGTGCCAGCTCGCTAGCGGGGACCTACGAGCAGTACTTC.

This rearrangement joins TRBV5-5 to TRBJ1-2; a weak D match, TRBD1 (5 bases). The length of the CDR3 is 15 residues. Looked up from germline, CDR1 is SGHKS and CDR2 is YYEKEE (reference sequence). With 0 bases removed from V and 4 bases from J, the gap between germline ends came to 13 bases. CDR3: CASSLAAGRGYGYTF. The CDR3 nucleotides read TGTGCCAGCAGCTTGGCCGCGGGAAGGGGCTATGGCTACACCTTC.

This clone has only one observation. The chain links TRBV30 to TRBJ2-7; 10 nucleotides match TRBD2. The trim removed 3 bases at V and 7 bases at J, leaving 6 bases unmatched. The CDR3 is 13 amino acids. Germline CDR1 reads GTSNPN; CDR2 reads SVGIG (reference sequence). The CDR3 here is CAWRASGRGEQYF. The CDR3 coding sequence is TGTGCCTGGAGGGCTAGCGGGAGAGGTGAGCAGTACTTC. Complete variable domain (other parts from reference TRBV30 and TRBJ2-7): SQTIHQWPATLVQPVGSPLSLECTVEGTSNPNLYWYRQAAGRGLQLLFYSVGIGQISSEVPQNLSASRPQDRQFILSSKKLLLSDSGFYLCAWRASGRGEQYFGPGTRLTVT.

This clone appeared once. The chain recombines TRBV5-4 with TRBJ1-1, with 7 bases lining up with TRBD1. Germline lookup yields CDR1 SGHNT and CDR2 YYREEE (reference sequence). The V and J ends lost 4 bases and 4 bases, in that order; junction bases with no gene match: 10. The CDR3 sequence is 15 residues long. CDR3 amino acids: CASSRDLTGSTEAFF. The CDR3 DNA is TGTGCCAGCAGCCGAGACCTGACAGGGAGCACTGAAGCTTTCTTT.